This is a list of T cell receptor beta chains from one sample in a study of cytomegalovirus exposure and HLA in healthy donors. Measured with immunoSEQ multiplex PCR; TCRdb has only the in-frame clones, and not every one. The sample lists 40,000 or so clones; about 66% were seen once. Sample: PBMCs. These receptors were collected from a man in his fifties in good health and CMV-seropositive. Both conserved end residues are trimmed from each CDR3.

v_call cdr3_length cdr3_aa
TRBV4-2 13 ASSLSWQAGETQY
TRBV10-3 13 AISSGQTQYEKLF
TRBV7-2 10 ASSLDRNEQF
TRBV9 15 ASSLDEELAGGETQY
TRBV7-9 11 ATQGGSGNTIY
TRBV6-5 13 ASSYDRGLPYGYT
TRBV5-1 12 ASSLQPPGTEAF
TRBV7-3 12 ASSPGLAGNTIY
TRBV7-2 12 ASSLASGANEQF
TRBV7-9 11 ASSGTEITEAF